What follows are 5 T cell receptor beta chains derived from one specimen sequenced in a study of cytomegalovirus exposure and HLA in healthy donors. 13 Jbeta primers and 60 Vbeta primers were used for the PCR. The data were produced by immunoSEQ multiplex PCR, yet TCRdb's version contains in-frame clones alone and is incomplete. The sample has 250,000 to 350,000 clones, 86% seen once; the top ten hold approximately 4.3%. The sequenced sample consisted of PBMCs. All receptors come from a man aged 35 to 55 in good health and CMV-seropositive.

This chain uses TRBV9 with TRBJ2-3; 11 positions match TRBD2. CDR3 size: 15 residues. With 5 bases clipped from V and 5 bases from J, the junction kept 7 bases outside the gene matches. Germline CDR1 is SGDLS and CDR2 is YYNGEE. In DNA form, the CDR3 reads TGTGCCAGCAGTGCCCTAGCGGGAGGAGTAGATACGCAGTATTTT. Protein product: CASSALAGGVDTQYF.

There are a few counts of this clone. The chain employs TRBV27 and TRBJ2-1, with D hard to call. Trimming removed 0 bases at V and 2 bases at J, with 8 bases between. From germline, CDR1 is MNHEY and CDR2 SMNVEV (reference sequence). The CDR3 consists of 15 residues. The CDR3, as DNA: TGTGCCAGCAGTTTATCGATAGGAGCCTACAATGAGCAGTTCTTC. This sequence encodes CASSLSIGAYNEQFF.

The rearrangement links TRBV19 to TRBJ2-3; 7 bases map to TRBD2. This CDR3 comprises 18 residues. With V trimmed by 0 bases and J by 4 bases, 13 bases remained unmatched. CDR1 is LNHDA and CDR2 is SQIVND in the germline V gene (reference sequence). The CDR3 DNA reads TGTGCCAGTAGTATAGATGGGGACGGAGCGGGACTCTCAGATACGCAGTATTTT. Translating gives CASSIDGDGAGLSDTQYF.

This chain links TRBV28 with TRBJ1-1; a weak D match, TRBD1 (5 bases). Deletions cut 2 bases from V and 4 bases from J, with 11 bases between. This CDR3 spans 14 amino acids. Looked up from germline, CDR1 is MDHEN and CDR2 is SYDVKM. This CDR3 is CASSLQGRITEAFF. CDR3 coding DNA: TGTGCCAGCAGTTTACAGGGTCGGATCACTGAAGCTTTCTTT.

DNA of the CDR3: TGTGCCAGCAGGGGGGACAGGTGGTATCGCAATCAGCCCCAGCATTTT. This gives the protein CASRGDRWYRNQPQHF. V usage is TRBV28 and J usage is TRBJ1-5; 8 nucleotides agree with TRBD1. The germline CDR1 and CDR2 sequences are MDHEN and SYDVKM. This CDR3 comprises 16 residues. The V segment lost 6 bases and the J segment 2 bases; nucleotides outside the gene matches: 9. The full variable domain, with the rest looked up from reference TRBV28 and TRBJ1-5, is DVKVTQSSRYLVKRTGEKVFLECVQDMDHENMFWYRQDPGLGLRLIYFSYDVKMKEKGDIPEGYSVSREKKERFSLILESASTNQTSMYLCASRGDRWYRNQPQHFGDGTRLSIL.